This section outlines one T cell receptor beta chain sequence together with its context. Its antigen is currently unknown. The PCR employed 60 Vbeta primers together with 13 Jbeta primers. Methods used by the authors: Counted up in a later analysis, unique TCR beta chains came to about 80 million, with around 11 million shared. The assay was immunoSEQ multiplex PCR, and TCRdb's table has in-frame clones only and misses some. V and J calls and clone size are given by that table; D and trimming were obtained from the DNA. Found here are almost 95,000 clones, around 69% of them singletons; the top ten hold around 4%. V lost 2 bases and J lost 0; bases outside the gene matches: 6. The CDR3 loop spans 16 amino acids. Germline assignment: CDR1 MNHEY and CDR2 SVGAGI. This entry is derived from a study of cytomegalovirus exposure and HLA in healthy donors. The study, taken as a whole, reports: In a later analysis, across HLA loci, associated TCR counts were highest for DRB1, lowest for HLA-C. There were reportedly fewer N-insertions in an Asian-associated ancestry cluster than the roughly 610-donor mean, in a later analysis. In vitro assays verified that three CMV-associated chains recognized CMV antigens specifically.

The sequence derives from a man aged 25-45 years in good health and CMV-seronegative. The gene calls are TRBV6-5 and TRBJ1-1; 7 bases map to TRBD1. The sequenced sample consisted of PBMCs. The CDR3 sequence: CASSYGTAYMNTEAFF. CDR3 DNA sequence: TGTGCCAGCAGTTACGGGACAGCTTACATGAACACTGAAGCTTTCTTT.